The entry below describes one TCR beta chain. This specimen includes other DNA sequences encoding the same CDR3. The study counted Cohort 3 donors as recovered given two negative PCRs, clearance, or symptom resolution. The data stem from a study of blood T cell repertoires in COVID-19. Across the study: Samples came from the United States, Italy and Spain, spanning acute and convalescent COVID-19.

This CDR3 is 15 amino acids long. Trimming pared 0 bases from V and 0 bases from J, leaving 7 bases between. From germline, CDR1 is SGHRS and CDR2 YFSETQ. TCRdb keeps only in-frame clones here, not all; method: immunoSEQ multiplex PCR. Of about 160,000 clones listed, around 81% were seen once; the top ten hold around 6%. This clonotype originated in a man between 35 and 55 years old who had recovered from COVID-19. Sample: PBMCs or T cells enriched from blood (not recorded which). This chain connects TRBV5-1 to TRBJ1-5; D might be TRBD1 (6 bases). Written as DNA, the CDR3 is TGCGCCAGCAGCTTGGAAGGGGGTAGCAATCAGCCCCAGCATTTT. This encodes CASSLEGGSNQPQHF.